Below are 16 T cell receptor beta chains sequenced from a single sample in a study of blood T cell repertoires in COVID-19. This table comes from immunoSEQ multiplex PCR, and its TCRdb copy is limited to in-frame clones, with some not included. The top ten clones hold about 2.7% of a sample with approximately 350,000 clones, over 70% of them seen once. The specimen was peripheral blood. The receptors derive from a man in his thirties or forties with active or convalescent COVID-19.

In its sample, this clone was seen a few times. The rearrangement joins TRBV2 to TRBJ2-3; TRBD1 aligns across 7 bases. The CDR3 is 15 residues long. V was pared by 8 bases and J by 2 bases, with 10 bases of the junction left unmatched. Germline values: CDR1 SNHLY, CDR2 FYNNEI. The CDR3, as DNA: TGTGCCAGCTACCCCGACAGGGCATCCACAGATACGCAGTATTTT. This sequence encodes CASYPDRASTDTQYF.

The chain combines TRBV6-5 with TRBJ1-2; 8 bases are a match to TRBD1. Germline loops: CDR1 MNHEY, CDR2 SVGAGI. The CDR3 is 15 amino acids. Trimming cost V 6 bases and J 4 bases; bases outside gene matches: 10. The CDR3 DNA is TGTGCCAGCAGACCCATGGACAGGGAGATCTATGGCTACACCTTC. It encodes CASRPMDREIYGYTF.

V and J are TRBV21-1 and TRBJ1-5; the table's D call, TRBD1, has no DNA check behind it. TRBV21-1 is a listed pseudogene. This CDR3 spans 15 amino acids. CDR3 DNA sequence: TGTGCCAGCAGCAGAGGGACAGGGAAGAATCAGCCCCAGCATTTT. Translated, it gives CASSRGTGKNQPQHF.

The chain carries TRBV7-3 and TRBJ2-2; 8 bases fit TRBD2. Germline CDR1 and CDR2: SGHTA and FQGTGA. The CDR3 spans 16 residues. V was pared by 5 bases and J by 4 bases, with 9 bases of the junction left unmatched. The CDR3 loop reads CASSKDSGGLTGELFF. The CDR3 DNA reads as TGTGCCAGCAGCAAAGACAGCGGGGGCCTCACCGGGGAGCTGTTTTTT.

Only one count was recorded for this clone. The gene calls are TRBV4-2 and TRBJ2-1; 9 bases line up with TRBD2. Germline CDR1 reads LGHNA; CDR2 reads YNFKEQ. This CDR3 has 16 residues. The ends lost 3 bases at V and 6 bases at J; junction bases unmatched: 9. The CDR3 loop is CASSQSTAGGGNEQFF. Here the CDR3 DNA reads TGTGCCAGCAGCCAGTCTACAGCGGGAGGTGGCAATGAGCAGTTCTTC.

This chain connects TRBV14 to TRBJ1-4; weak D call: TRBD1 (6 bases). Looked up from germline, CDR1 is SGHDN and CDR2 is FVKESK. Trimming took 6 bases from V and 4 from J, leaving 15 bases between them. The CDR3 covers 15 residues. As DNA, the CDR3 is TGTGCCAGCAGTCCAACGCAAGGGGGTAATGAAAAACTGTTTTTT. It specifies CASSPTQGGNEKLFF. Complete variable domain (other parts from reference TRBV14 and TRBJ1-4): EAGVTQFPSHSVIEKGQTVTLRCDPISGHDNLYWYRRVMGKEIKFLLHFVKESKQDESGMPNNRFLAERTGGTYSTLKVQPAELEDSGVYFCASSPTQGGNEKLFFGSGTQLSVL.

The rearrangement links TRBV2 to TRBJ2-7; tentatively, D is TRBD2 (5 bases). The CDR3 contains 16 residues. CDR1 is SNHLY and CDR2 is FYNNEI in the germline V gene. V lost 1 base, J lost 2 bases, and 15 bases lay in between. As DNA, the CDR3 is TGTGCCAGCAGTGAAGAGGGCCGGGAATTGACCTACGAGCAGTACTTC. Its protein product is CASSEEGRELTYEQYF.

The genes are TRBV7-9 and TRBJ2-3; maybe TRBD2 (5 bases). From germline, CDR1 is SEHNR and CDR2 FQNEAQ (reference sequence). The CDR3 has 17 residues. Trimming took 7 bases from V and 3 from J, leaving 23 bases between them. The CDR3, as DNA: TGTGCCAGCACTTTCTATGCGGGTAGGGCAACGACAGATACGCAGTATTTT. It specifies CASTFYAGRATTDTQYF.

V gene TRBV10-3 combines with J gene TRBJ1-1, with a tentative D call TRBD1 (6 bases). The ends were cut back, 10 bases at V and 3 bases at J, with 12 bases in the middle. Germline V lookup: CDR1 ENHRY, CDR2 SYGVKD. The CDR3 is 12 residues long. The CDR3 DNA reads as TGTGCCAGCGGACAGATGGACACTGAAGCTTTCTTT. Its protein product is CASGQMDTEAFF.

The chain has TRBV2 and TRBJ1-4; D gene unclear. With 8 bases removed from V and 5 bases from J, the gap between germline ends came to 9 bases. CDR1 and CDR2 (germline): SNHLY, FYNNEI. The CDR3 is made up of 12 amino acids. This CDR3 reads CASGEINEKLFF. The DNA for the CDR3 is TGTGCCAGCGGAGAGATAAATGAAAAACTGTTTTTT. The variable domain in full, completed from reference TRBV2 and TRBJ1-4, reads EPEVTQTPSHQVTQMGQEVILRCVPISNHLYFYWYRQILGQKVEFLVSFYNNEISEKSEIFDDQFSVERPDGSNFTLKIRSTKLEDSAMYFCASGEINEKLFFGSGTQLSVL.

The chain is built from TRBV23-1 and TRBJ2-1, with 8 bases that match TRBD2. TRBV23-1 is labeled an ORF, and its function is uncertain. V lost 8 bases, J lost 5 bases, and 8 bases stayed unmatched. The length of the CDR3 is 14 residues. The chain's CDR3 is CASPIAGPNNEQFF. In DNA form, the CDR3 reads TGCGCCAGCCCTATAGCGGGGCCCAACAATGAGCAGTTCTTC.

This rearrangement joins TRBV4-1 to TRBJ1-5; D is perhaps TRBD1 (6 bases). The V end lost 3 bases, the J end lost 0 bases, and 15 bases lay between the germline ends. Germline CDR1 is MGHRA and CDR2 is YSYEKL. This CDR3 is 17 amino acids long. CDR3 region: CASSQGGGRNSNQPQHF. CDR3 DNA: TGCGCCAGCAGCCAGGGAGGGGGACGGAATAGCAATCAGCCCCAGCATTTT.

This clone was counted a few times. The chain employs TRBV28 and TRBJ1-2; perhaps TRBD1 as D (6 bases). CDR1 MDHEN and CDR2 SYDVKM come from the germline V gene. Trimming removed 8 bases from V and 2 bases from J, with 9 bases in between. The CDR3 consists of 12 residues. The chain's CDR3 is CASSRGNYGYTF. CDR3 bases: TGTGCCAGCTCGAGGGGGAACTATGGCTACACCTTC.

The chain links TRBV30 to TRBJ2-7; possible D gene TRBD2, 6 bases. The germline V gene has CDR1 GTSNPN and CDR2 SVGIG (reference sequence). This CDR3 contains 12 residues. The V and J ends lost 5 bases and 3 bases respectively, with 11 bases between them. The CDR3 DNA is TGTGCCTGGGGGGACTCCAACTACGAGCAGTACTTC. The encoded protein is CAWGDSNYEQYF.

The genes are TRBV7-9 and TRBJ2-7; D remains ambiguous. The CDR3 is 14 residues long. V was shortened by 2 bases and J by 2 bases, with 10 bases between the two germline ends. In germline, CDR1 is SEHNR, CDR2 FQNEAQ (reference sequence). The CDR3 DNA reads TGTGCCAGCAGCTTATTGACACAGACCTACGAGCAGTACTTC. Translating gives CASSLLTQTYEQYF.

V is TRBV27 and J is TRBJ2-1; 8 nucleotides align to TRBD1. Unmatched junction bases numbered 7, after V lost 5 bases and J lost 4 bases. CDR1 and CDR2 (germline): MNHEY, SMNVEV (reference sequence). The CDR3 totals 15 residues. CDR3: CASSNPGQDYNEQFF. In DNA form, the CDR3 reads TGTGCCAGCAGTAACCCGGGACAGGATTACAATGAGCAGTTCTTC.